The present T cell receptor (beta chain) was sequenced within a study of blood T cell repertoires in COVID-19. CDR3 length: 12 amino acids. CDR1 is LNHDA, CDR2 SQIVND, per germline (reference sequence). The V and J ends lost 8 bases and 6 bases respectively, with 13 bases between them. In Seattle, patients joined the study during active infection and were tracked longitudinally. The method was immunoSEQ multiplex PCR; TCRdb's version includes in-frame clones alone and lacks a portion of them. There are around 260,000 clones in the sample; 90% to 95% occur only once, and about 2.2% lies in the top ten.

Sequencing was carried out using peripheral blood. V is TRBV19 and J is TRBJ1-2; D may be TRBD1 (5 bases). The receptor's source is a woman in her twenties or thirties with COVID-19, enrolled during active disease. This CDR3 reads CASENGRDGYTF. In nucleotides, the CDR3 is TGTGCCAGTGAAAATGGCAGGGATGGCTACACCTTC. Full variable domain (missing parts from reference TRBV19 and TRBJ1-2): DGGITQSPKYLFRKEGQNVTLSCEQNLNHDAMYWYRQDPGQGLRLIYYSQIVNDFQKGDIAEGYSVSREKKESFPLTVTSAQKNPTAFYLCASENGRDGYTFGSGTRLTVV.